This TCR beta chain was retrieved from a study of T cell changes during pregnancy in multiple sclerosis. The length of the CDR3 is 14 residues. CDR1 is SGHRS and CDR2 is YFSETQ in the germline V gene. V lost 0 bases, J lost 4 bases, and 7 bases lay in between. The assay was immunoSEQ multiplex PCR, and TCRdb's table has in-frame clones only and misses some. The sample consists of under 45,000 clones, roughly 91% of them appearing once. V is TRBV5-1 and J is TRBJ2-2; D possibly corresponds to TRBD2 (5 bases). The sequence was collected from a female donor with multiple sclerosis, enrolled in a pregnancy study. The sample in question was CD4+ T cells from peripheral blood mononuclear cells, obtained in the third trimester of pregnancy. For the CDR3, the DNA is TGCGCCAGCAGCTTGGGAAGCGGCACCGGGGAGCTGTTTTTT. Translated: CASSLGSGTGELFF.